What follows are 14 T cell receptor beta chains derived from one specimen sequenced in a study of blood T cell repertoires in COVID-19. Profiled with immunoSEQ multiplex PCR; TCRdb holds only in-frame clones, not every one. The table lists 200,000 to 250,000 clones, more than 75% of them singletons. The sequencing sample was made of peripheral blood. All receptors come from a man between 50 and 59 years old who had recovered from COVID-19.

The chain is built from TRBV14 and TRBJ1-3, with D unresolved. The germline V gene encodes CDR1 SGHDN and CDR2 FVKESK. Trimming removed 2 bases from V and 0 bases from J, with 8 bases in between. There are 15 residues in the CDR3. CDR3 DNA: TGTGCCAGCAGCCAAACCCGGGGCTCTGGAAACACCATATATTTT. Amino acid sequence: CASSQTRGSGNTIYF.

The CDR3 spells CASRDRENYGYTF. CDR3 nucleotides: TGTGCCAGCAGGGACAGGGAAAACTATGGCTACACCTTC. The chain is built from TRBV27 and TRBJ1-2; 8 bases agree with TRBD1. The CDR3 is 13 amino acids. Germline V lookup: CDR1 MNHEY, CDR2 SMNVEV (reference sequence). V gave up 6 bases and J gave up 2 bases; unmatched junction bases: 2.

This chain connects TRBV28 to TRBJ2-3; D remains unclear. With 6 bases removed from V and 5 bases from J, the gap between germline ends came to 9 bases. CDR1 MDHEN and CDR2 SYDVKM come from the germline V gene. The length of the CDR3 is 12 residues. In DNA, the CDR3 is TGTGCCAGCAGGATTAGACAAGATACGCAGTATTTT. This encodes CASRIRQDTQYF.

The chain carries TRBV18 and TRBJ1-3; TRBD1 is a possible D gene (5 bases). Germline values: CDR1 KGHSH, CDR2 LQKENI. The CDR3 contains 14 residues. Trimming left V 6 bases short and J 0 bases short, with 9 bases between. CDR3 sequence: CASSGLDSGNTIYF. CDR3 DNA: TGTGCCAGCTCGGGGCTGGACTCTGGAAACACCATATATTTT.

The genes are TRBV11-2 and TRBJ2-3; 7 bases match TRBD2. This CDR3 spans 13 amino acids. Germline-derived CDR1 and CDR2 are SGHAT and FQNNGV. Germline trimming cut 3 bases from V and 6 bases from J; bases unmatched to any gene: 3. The CDR3 loop reads CASSFPGGDTQYF. The CDR3 region has the DNA TGTGCCAGCAGCTTCCCCGGGGGGGATACGCAGTATTTT.

The CDR3 DNA reads TGTGCCAGCAGCGGACTCCTGAACACCGGGGAGCTGTTTTTT. Protein: CASSGLLNTGELFF. The chain has TRBV9 and TRBJ2-2; D gene unclear. The CDR3 spans 14 residues. V shed 3 bases and J shed 1 base, with 7 bases lying between them. Germline V CDR1 and CDR2: SGDLS, YYNGEE.

This clone was detected a few times. The rearrangement joins TRBV7-9 to TRBJ2-7, with a weak D call TRBD2 (6 bases). The CDR3 spans 15 residues. The germline V and J ends were trimmed by 5 bases and 3 bases, with 17 bases remaining between them. CDR1 and CDR2 (germline): SEHNR, FQNEAQ (reference sequence). CDR3 DNA: TGTGCCAGCAGCCAGCGACTAGGACATATCTACGAGCAGTACTTC. It yields the protein CASSQRLGHIYEQYF.

The sample holds one count of this clone. This sequence joins TRBV19 and TRBJ2-7, with D perhaps matching TRBD1 (6 bases). The germline CDR1 and CDR2 sequences are LNHDA and SQIVND (reference sequence). V was pared by 8 bases and J by 2 bases, with 13 bases between. This CDR3 has 13 residues. The CDR3 loop is CASSLDRTYEQYF. The DNA for the CDR3 is TGTGCCAGTTCCCTGGACAGAACCTACGAGCAGTACTTC.

This chain uses TRBV11-3 with TRBJ2-1; TRBD1 is a possible D gene (6 bases). Trimming removed 5 bases from V and 4 bases from J, with 9 bases in between. Germline V gene lookup returns CDR1 SGHNT and CDR2 YENEEA. The CDR3 extends over 13 amino acids. CDR3 sequence (DNA): TGTGCCAGCAGCACCGGACAGTACAATGAGCAGTTCTTC. This gives the protein CASSTGQYNEQFF.

This CDR3 is CASSLRRNLAYEQYF. CDR3 DNA: TGTGCCAGCAGTTTAAGAAGGAATCTAGCTTACGAGCAGTACTTC. This chain uses TRBV27 with TRBJ2-7; a weak D match, TRBD2 (5 bases). The germline V and J ends were trimmed by 2 bases and 4 bases, with 15 bases remaining between them. The CDR3 spans 15 residues. The germline CDR1 and CDR2 sequences are MNHEY and SMNVEV (reference sequence).

The CDR3 sequence: CASSYRTSGSRNEQFF. CDR3 DNA sequence: TGTGCCAGCAGTTATCGCACTAGCGGGAGTAGGAATGAGCAGTTCTTC. The chain recombines TRBV6-5 with TRBJ2-1; 11 nucleotides match TRBD2. Germline CDR1 and CDR2: MNHEY and SVGAGI. This CDR3 is 16 amino acids long. V lost 3 bases and J lost 7; bases outside the gene matches: 8.

This chain joins TRBV28 and TRBJ2-7; the match to TRBD1 covers 9 bases. Trimming took 4 bases from V and 3 from J; bases not matched to a gene: 7. The CDR3 runs 15 residues. The germline V gene encodes CDR1 MDHEN and CDR2 SYDVKM. The CDR3 reads CASSSAQTGGYEQYF. CDR3 DNA sequence: TGTGCCAGCAGTTCTGCCCAGACAGGGGGCTACGAGCAGTACTTC.

V gene TRBV19 combines with J gene TRBJ2-1; a possible D gene is TRBD2 (5 bases). Germline V CDR1 and CDR2: LNHDA, SQIVND (reference sequence). Trimming removed 7 bases at V and 7 bases at J, with 17 bases between. The CDR3 covers 14 residues. Here the CDR3 reads CASIGGKGSNEQFF. In DNA form, the CDR3 reads TGTGCCAGTATAGGAGGTAAGGGTTCGAATGAGCAGTTCTTC.

The V and J genes are TRBV2 and TRBJ2-1; 12 bases align to TRBD2. This CDR3 has 21 residues. J lost 4 bases, V lost 6 bases, and 22 bases had no gene match. The V gene's germline CDR1 is SNHLY and CDR2 FYNNEI. CDR3 region: CASRILGLAGRGTGVYNEQFF. Written as DNA, the CDR3 is TGTGCCAGCAGAATACTCGGACTAGCGGGGCGGGGTACGGGGGTGTACAATGAGCAGTTCTTC.